The 22 T cell receptor beta chains below were found in one sample sequenced in a study of OX40 agonist ivuxolimab in advanced cancers. Sequencing was performed with immunoSEQ multiplex PCR; in TCRdb, only in-frame clones are kept and a portion is missing. Altogether approximately 62,000 clones are present, 80% to 95% being singletons, with the ten largest covering 13%. This sample comprised CD4+ or CD8+ T cells sorted from blood, obtained in a trial of the OX40 agonist ivuxolimab. These receptors all stem from an adult with an advanced solid tumor such as melanoma, head and neck, liver or kidney cancer.

The V and J genes are TRBV19 and TRBJ1-1, with unresolved D. In germline, CDR1 is LNHDA, CDR2 SQIVND (reference sequence). The CDR3 has 13 residues. V was shortened by 4 bases and J by 4 bases, with 10 bases between the two germline ends. In DNA, the CDR3 is TGTGCCAGTAGTAAGGACGGTTCCACTGAAGCTTTCTTT. This sequence encodes CASSKDGSTEAFF.

V is TRBV23-1 and J is TRBJ2-4; 9 bases agree with TRBD1. TRBV23-1 is flagged as an ORF with uncertain function. The CDR3 is 18 residues long. V shed 0 bases and J 3 bases; nucleotides not matched to a gene: 9. The CDR3, as DNA: TGCGCCAGCAGTCAATCGTGGGGACAGGGATACGGCAAAAACATTCAGTACTTC. Translation: CASSQSWGQGYGKNIQYF.

The chain has TRBV4-1 and TRBJ2-1; the D gene could be TRBD1 or TRBD2 (5 bases each). Germline lookup yields CDR1 MGHRA and CDR2 YSYEKL. The CDR3 is 16 amino acids. V was shortened by 3 bases and J by 0 bases, with 12 bases between the two germline ends. In DNA, the CDR3 is TGCGCCAGCAGCCATGGGGGTATGAGCTCCTACAATGAGCAGTTCTTC. This gives the protein CASSHGGMSSYNEQFF.

The chain carries TRBV9 and TRBJ2-1, with D unclear. The germline V gene encodes CDR1 SGDLS and CDR2 YYNGEE. CDR3 length: 14 residues. V shed 0 bases and J shed 4 bases, with 8 bases lying between them. The CDR3 sequence: CASSVDGAYNEQFF. In nucleotides, the CDR3 is TGTGCCAGCAGCGTAGACGGAGCGTACAATGAGCAGTTCTTC.

The rearrangement links TRBV30 to TRBJ1-1, with no clear D. The CDR3 extends over 12 amino acids. Germline CDR1 reads GTSNPN; CDR2 reads SVGIG (reference sequence). Trimming pared 8 bases from V and 1 base from J, leaving 11 bases between. In DNA form, the CDR3 reads TGTGCCACTCTTGGGCCGAACACTGAAGCTTTCTTT. Residues: CATLGPNTEAFF.

The gene calls are TRBV20-1 and TRBJ1-5; D remains ambiguous. There are 11 residues in the CDR3. Germline V CDR1 and CDR2: DFQATT, SNEGSKA (reference sequence). Trimming cost V 5 bases and J 4 bases, with 6 bases left between them. The CDR3, as DNA: TGCAGTGCTCCCCGGAATCAGCCCCAGCATTTT. Its protein product is CSAPRNQPQHF.

The V gene is TRBV4-2, the J gene TRBJ1-2; possibly TRBD1 for D (5 bases). From germline, CDR1 is LGHNA and CDR2 YNFKEQ. There are 13 residues in the CDR3. V gave up 3 bases and J gave up 4 bases, with 9 bases separating them. The CDR3 DNA is TGTGCCAGCAGCCAGGGGGGAGTCTATGGCTACACCTTC. This gives the protein CASSQGGVYGYTF.

This rearrangement joins TRBV4-1 to TRBJ1-2; 8 bases are shared with TRBD1. The CDR3 has 16 amino acids. Germline lookup yields CDR1 MGHRA and CDR2 YSYEKL. V lost 0 bases to trimming and J lost 3 bases; unmatched junction nucleotides: 6. CDR3 sequence reads: CASSQEPGGWDYGYTF. The DNA for the CDR3 is TGCGCCAGCAGCCAAGAACCAGGGGGCTGGGACTATGGCTACACCTTC.

The V call is TRBV27, the J call TRBJ1-1; possible D gene TRBD1, 6 bases. Trimming pared 3 bases from V and 6 bases from J, leaving 11 bases between. CDR1 and CDR2 from the germline V gene are MNHEY and SMNVEV (reference sequence). CDR3 length: 13 amino acids. The CDR3 is CASSFFRQAEAFF. The CDR3 bases are TGTGCCAGCAGTTTCTTCAGACAGGCTGAAGCTTTCTTT.

Written as DNA, the CDR3 is TGCAGCGTAATCTTTTTCGGGGAGGACTATGGCTACACCTTC. Protein sequence: CSVIFFGEDYGYTF. V and J are TRBV29-1 and TRBJ1-2; D unresolved. The CDR3 is 14 residues long. Germline CDR1 and CDR2: SQVTM and ANQGSEA. V lost 6 bases, J lost 3 bases, and 17 bases lay in between.

The CDR3 reads CASTQGAISDIQYF. CDR3 DNA sequence: TGTGCCAGCACCCAGGGGGCGATTTCGGACATTCAGTACTTC. The chain carries TRBV2 and TRBJ2-4; TRBD1 aligns across 8 bases. The CDR3 length is 14 residues. Trimming cost V 7 bases and J 8 bases; bases outside gene matches: 10. The germline V gene encodes CDR1 SNHLY and CDR2 FYNNEI.

This sequence joins TRBV9 and TRBJ2-7, with a possible D match to TRBD1 (6 bases). V was cut by 2 bases and J by 3 bases, with 15 bases left in between. There are 15 residues in the CDR3. Germline V gene sequence: CDR1 SGDLS, CDR2 YYNGEE. DNA for the CDR3: TGTGCCAGCAGCGTGTCACAGGGTCTCGGCTACGAGCAGTACTTC. As protein: CASSVSQGLGYEQYF. The whole variable domain, filled in from reference TRBV9 and TRBJ2-7, reads DSGVTQTPKHLITATGQRVTLRCSPRSGDLSVYWYQQSLDQGLQFLIQYYNGEERAKGNILERFSAQQFPDLHSELNLSSLELGDSALYFCASSVSQGLGYEQYFGPGTRLTVT.

This chain connects TRBV4-3 to TRBJ2-2, with 7 bases that match TRBD1. This CDR3 has 16 residues. The V and J ends lost 6 bases and 5 bases, in that order; junction bases with no gene match: 12. The germline V gene has CDR1 LGHNA and CDR2 YSLEER. CDR3 sequence reads: CASSPFPGTATGELFF. The DNA of the CDR3 is TGCGCCAGCAGTCCATTCCCCGGGACAGCAACCGGGGAGCTGTTTTTT.

V gene TRBV2 combines with J gene TRBJ2-1; tentative D call: TRBD2 (6 bases). The CDR3 covers 16 residues. Germline V gene data show CDR1 as SNHLY and CDR2 as FYNNEI. V dropped 1 base and J dropped 0 bases, with 10 bases sitting between them. CDR3 DNA: TGTGCCAGCAGTGAAGGACCAGCGGGCTCCTACAATGAGCAGTTCTTC. Its protein is CASSEGPAGSYNEQFF. The whole variable domain, remainder taken from reference TRBV2 and TRBJ2-1, is EPEVTQTPSHQVTQMGQEVILRCVPISNHLYFYWYRQILGQKVEFLVSFYNNEISEKSEIFDDQFSVERPDGSNFTLKIRSTKLEDSAMYFCASSEGPAGSYNEQFFGPGTRLTVL.

The chain is built from TRBV19 and TRBJ1-1; no firm D call. The V end lost 5 bases, the J end lost 6 bases, and 10 bases lay between the germline ends. CDR3 length: 12 residues. Germline V gene data show CDR1 as LNHDA and CDR2 as SQIVND (reference sequence). CDR3 coding DNA: TGTGCCAGTAGTTCGTCGGAGGCTGAAGCTTTCTTT. Its protein is CASSSSEAEAFF.

This chain joins TRBV7-9 and TRBJ2-7; D tentatively fits TRBD1 or TRBD2 (6 bases each). Germline V gene lookup returns CDR1 SEHNR and CDR2 FQNEAQ (reference sequence). The germline V and J ends were trimmed by 5 bases and 7 bases, with 15 bases remaining between them. This CDR3 spans 13 amino acids. The CDR3: CASSPTGAREQYF. The CDR3 region has the DNA TGTGCCAGCAGCCCGACGGGGGCGCGGGAGCAGTACTTC.

The chain joins TRBV9 to TRBJ2-1, with 12 bases lining up with TRBD2. This CDR3 spans 16 amino acids. CDR1 and CDR2 from the germline V gene are SGDLS and YYNGEE. V lost 1 base to trimming and J lost 1 base; unmatched junction nucleotides: 0. The CDR3 here is CASSVLAGGSYNEQFF. In DNA form, the CDR3 reads TGTGCCAGCAGCGTACTAGCGGGAGGGTCCTACAATGAGCAGTTCTTC.

The chain recombines TRBV7-2 with TRBJ2-7, with a tentative D call TRBD1 (5 bases). Germline V lookup: CDR1 SGHTA, CDR2 FQGNSA. This CDR3 is built from 13 residues. V lost 5 bases and J lost 9, with 17 bases in between. This chain's CDR3 is CASSPPPGNGQYF. The CDR3 DNA reads TGTGCCAGCAGCCCTCCCCCAGGGAACGGGCAGTACTTC. The full variable domain, with the rest looked up from reference TRBV7-2 and TRBJ2-7, is GAGVSQSPSNKVTEKGKDVELRCDPISGHTALYWYRQSLGQGLEFLIYFQGNSAPDKSGLPSDRFSAERTGGSVSTLTIQRTQQEDSAVYLCASSPPPGNGQYFGPGTRLTVT.

The chain employs TRBV5-1 and TRBJ1-2; no reliable D call. The CDR3 has 17 amino acids. Germline CDR1 SGHRS, CDR2 YFSETQ. V was shortened by 3 bases and J by 4 bases, with 22 bases between the two germline ends. CDR3 protein: CASSSSAGYQASYGYTF. Here the CDR3 DNA reads TGCGCCAGCAGCTCGTCGGCGGGGTACCAAGCTTCCTATGGCTACACCTTC.

The chain is built from TRBV6-4 and TRBJ2-3; TRBD2 matches at 10 bases. From germline, CDR1 is MRHNA and CDR2 SNTAGT. V was clipped by 4 bases and J by 4 bases; unmatched bases: 8. This CDR3 has 16 residues. DNA of the CDR3: TGTGCCAGCAGTGCTTCTAGCGGGAGAGGTGCAGATACGCAGTATTTT. It codes for CASSASSGRGADTQYF.

The chain carries TRBV27 and TRBJ1-2; the D is unclear. This CDR3 has 15 amino acids. CDR1 and CDR2 (germline): MNHEY, SMNVEV (reference sequence). The V and J ends lost 1 base and 4 bases respectively, with 13 bases between them. The CDR3 DNA follows: TGTGCCAGCAGTTTATTTCGAGGAGCTTCCTATGGCTACACCTTC. It translates to CASSLFRGASYGYTF.

The gene calls are TRBV21-1 and TRBJ2-7; the D call in the table, TRBD2, was not verified against the DNA. TRBV21-1 is a pseudogene segment. The CDR3 contains 17 residues. The CDR3 sequence: CASSKVVWGRFPYEQYF. The CDR3 DNA follows: TGTGCCAGCAGCAAAGTCGTCTGGGGGAGGTTCCCCTACGAGCAGTACTTC.